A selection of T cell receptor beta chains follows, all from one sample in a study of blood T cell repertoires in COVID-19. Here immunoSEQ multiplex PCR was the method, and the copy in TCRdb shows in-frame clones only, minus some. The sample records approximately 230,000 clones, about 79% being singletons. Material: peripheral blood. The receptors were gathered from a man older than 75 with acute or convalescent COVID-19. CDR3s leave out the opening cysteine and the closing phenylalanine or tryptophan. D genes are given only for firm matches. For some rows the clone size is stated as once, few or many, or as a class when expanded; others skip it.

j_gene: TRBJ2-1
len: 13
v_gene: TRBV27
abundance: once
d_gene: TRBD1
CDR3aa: ASSPRDRELNEQF

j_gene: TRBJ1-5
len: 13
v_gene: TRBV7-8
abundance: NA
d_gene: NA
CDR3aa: ASSPTGFSNQPQH

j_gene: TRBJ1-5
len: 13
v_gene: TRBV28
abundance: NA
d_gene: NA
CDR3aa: ASTIYRDSNQPQH

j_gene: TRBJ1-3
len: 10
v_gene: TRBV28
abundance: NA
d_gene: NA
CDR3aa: ASSFLGNTIY

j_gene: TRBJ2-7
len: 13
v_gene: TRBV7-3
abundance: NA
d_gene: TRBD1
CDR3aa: ASSLQGASSYEQY

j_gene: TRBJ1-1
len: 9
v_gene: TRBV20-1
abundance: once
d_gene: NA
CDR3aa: SGLSNTEAF

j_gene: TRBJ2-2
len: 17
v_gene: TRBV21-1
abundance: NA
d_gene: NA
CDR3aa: ASSIFDRRLAGGLGELF

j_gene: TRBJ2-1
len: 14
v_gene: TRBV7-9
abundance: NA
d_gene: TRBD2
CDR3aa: ASSFISGSSYNEQF

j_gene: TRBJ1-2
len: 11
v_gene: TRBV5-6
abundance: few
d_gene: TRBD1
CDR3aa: ASSRDRNYGYT

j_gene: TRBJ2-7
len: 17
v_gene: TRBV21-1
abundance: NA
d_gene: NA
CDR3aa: ASSDRTGGTAGGHHEQY

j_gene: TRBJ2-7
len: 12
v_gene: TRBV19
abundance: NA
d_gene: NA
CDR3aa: ATWAGDNSYEQY

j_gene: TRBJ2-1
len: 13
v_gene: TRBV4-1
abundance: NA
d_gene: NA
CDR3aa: ASSQAGLSYNEQF

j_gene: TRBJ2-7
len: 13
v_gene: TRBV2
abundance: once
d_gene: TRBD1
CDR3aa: ASSAPGQGISEQY

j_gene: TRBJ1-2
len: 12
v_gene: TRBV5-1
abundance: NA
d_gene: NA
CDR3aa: ASSLPGLDYGYT

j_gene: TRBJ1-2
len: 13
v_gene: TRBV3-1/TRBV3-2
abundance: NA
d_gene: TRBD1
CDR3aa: ASSPRGNRGYGYT

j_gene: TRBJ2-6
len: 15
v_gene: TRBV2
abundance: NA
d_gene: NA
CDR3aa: ASAITGFGAGANVLT

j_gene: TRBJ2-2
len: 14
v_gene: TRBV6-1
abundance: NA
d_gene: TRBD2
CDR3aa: ASSGGGSWRTGELF

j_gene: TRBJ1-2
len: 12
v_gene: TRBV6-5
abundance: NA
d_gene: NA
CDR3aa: ASSYSRGGYGYT

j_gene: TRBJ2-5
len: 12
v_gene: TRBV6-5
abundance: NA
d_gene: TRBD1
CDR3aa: ASSFQGALETQY

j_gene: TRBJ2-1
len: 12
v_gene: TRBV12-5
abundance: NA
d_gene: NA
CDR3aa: ASGREAPYNEQF

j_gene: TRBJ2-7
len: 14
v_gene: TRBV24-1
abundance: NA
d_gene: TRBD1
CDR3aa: ATSISLLGTASPSP

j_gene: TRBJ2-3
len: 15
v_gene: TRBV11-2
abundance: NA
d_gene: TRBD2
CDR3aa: ASSPHVGGGAEDTQY

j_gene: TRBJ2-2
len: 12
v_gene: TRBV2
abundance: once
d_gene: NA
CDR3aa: ASSEAVRTGELF

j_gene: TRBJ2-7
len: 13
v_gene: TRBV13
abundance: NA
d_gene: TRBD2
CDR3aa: ASSPISGSLYEQY

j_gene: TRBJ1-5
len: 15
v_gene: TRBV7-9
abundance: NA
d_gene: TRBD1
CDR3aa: ASSLGTGGEGNQPQH

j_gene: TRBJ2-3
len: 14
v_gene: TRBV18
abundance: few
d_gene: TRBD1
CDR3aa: ASSALDRGSTDTQY

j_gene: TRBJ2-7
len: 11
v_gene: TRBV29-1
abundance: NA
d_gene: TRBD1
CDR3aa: SVDPGQGYEQY

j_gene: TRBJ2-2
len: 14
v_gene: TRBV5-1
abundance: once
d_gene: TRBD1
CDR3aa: ASSLVGQARTGELF

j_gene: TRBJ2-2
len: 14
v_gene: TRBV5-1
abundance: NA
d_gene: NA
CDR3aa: ASSPRQGRGTGELF

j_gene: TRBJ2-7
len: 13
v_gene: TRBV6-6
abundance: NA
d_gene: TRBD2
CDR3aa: ATTPRGDHLYEQY

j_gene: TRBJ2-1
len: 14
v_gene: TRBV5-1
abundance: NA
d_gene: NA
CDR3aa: ASSLGVVGSYNEQF

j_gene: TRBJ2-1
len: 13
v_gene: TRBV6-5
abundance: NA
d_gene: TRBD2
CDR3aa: ASSSPSGGQGEQF

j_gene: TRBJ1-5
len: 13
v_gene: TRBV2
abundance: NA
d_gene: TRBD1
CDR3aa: ASSRSDRGNQPQH

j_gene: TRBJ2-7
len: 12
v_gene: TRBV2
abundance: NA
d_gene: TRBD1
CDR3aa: ASTRNRGADEQY

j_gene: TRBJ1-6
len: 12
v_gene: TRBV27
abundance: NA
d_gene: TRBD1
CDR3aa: ASSLGQGGSPLH

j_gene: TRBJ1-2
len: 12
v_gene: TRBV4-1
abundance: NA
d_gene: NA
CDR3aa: ASSHFRGLAGYT

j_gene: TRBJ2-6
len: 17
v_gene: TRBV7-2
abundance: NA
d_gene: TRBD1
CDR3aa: ASSSLRDRWSHGANVLT

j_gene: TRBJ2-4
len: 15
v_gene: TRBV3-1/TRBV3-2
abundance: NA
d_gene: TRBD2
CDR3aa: ASSPWREGRTKNIQY

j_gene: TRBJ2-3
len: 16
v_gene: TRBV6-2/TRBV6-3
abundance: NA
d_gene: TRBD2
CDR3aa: ASSYTRTSGGHTDTQY

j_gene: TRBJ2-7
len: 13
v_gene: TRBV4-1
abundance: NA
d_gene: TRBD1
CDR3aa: ASSQEGTGVYEQY

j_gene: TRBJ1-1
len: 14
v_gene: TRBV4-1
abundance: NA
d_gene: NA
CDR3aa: ASSQDPPPGHLEAF

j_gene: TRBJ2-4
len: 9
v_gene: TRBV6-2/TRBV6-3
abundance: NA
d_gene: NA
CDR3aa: ASSSPSYWY

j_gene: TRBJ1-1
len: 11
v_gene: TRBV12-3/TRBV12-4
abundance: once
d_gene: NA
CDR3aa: ASSLIQNTEAF

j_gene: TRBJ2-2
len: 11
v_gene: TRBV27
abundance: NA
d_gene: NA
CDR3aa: ASQASGTGELF

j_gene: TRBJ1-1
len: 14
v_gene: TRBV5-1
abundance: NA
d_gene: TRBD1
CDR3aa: ASSDIRAGGNTEAF

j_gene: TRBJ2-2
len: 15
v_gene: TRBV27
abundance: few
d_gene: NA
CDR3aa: ASSLLAFAGNTGELF

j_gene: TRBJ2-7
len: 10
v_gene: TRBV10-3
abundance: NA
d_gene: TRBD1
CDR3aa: ATQGQGYEQY

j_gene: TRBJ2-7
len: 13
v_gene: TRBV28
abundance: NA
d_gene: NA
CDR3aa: ASSLPGTGAYEQY

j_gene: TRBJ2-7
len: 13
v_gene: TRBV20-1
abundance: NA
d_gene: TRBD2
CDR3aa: SASRRLAGGHEQY

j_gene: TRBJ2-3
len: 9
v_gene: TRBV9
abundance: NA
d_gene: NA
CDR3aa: ASSREDTQY

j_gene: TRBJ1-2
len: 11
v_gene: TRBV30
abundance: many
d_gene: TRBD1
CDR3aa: AWSQQGAYGYT

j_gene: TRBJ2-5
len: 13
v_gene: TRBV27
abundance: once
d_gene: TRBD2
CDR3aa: ASISAAGGQETQY

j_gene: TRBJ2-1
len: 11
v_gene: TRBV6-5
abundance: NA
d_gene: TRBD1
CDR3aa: ASSLDRGSEQF